This T cell receptor (beta chain) was found in a study of early T cells in non-severe SARS-CoV-2 infection (dated by TCRdb to 2020 to 2022). About the full investigation: Because TCR sequencing was done on bulk RNA from unsorted whole blood, the alpha and beta chains could not be paired.

The germline V gene (reference sequence) provides CDR1 SEHNR and CDR2 FQNEAQ. V is reduced by 1 base and J by 10 bases, leaving a spacing of 8 bases between them. Including the terminal cysteine and phenylalanine, the CDR3 comprises 13 residues. Just CDR3 DNA is preserved here, 39 bases in frame from base 1. The library was produced with 5' RACE. Sequenced on a NextSeq 500. Unique molecular identifiers were attached to individual cDNA molecules in the TCR library protocol so that sequencing error and PCR bias could be corrected. TCR alpha and beta chains were both sequenced, and the abundances of alpha and beta sequences in each sample were closely correlated with each other. The study's processing was this. Decombinator V4 was used to perform V gene, J gene and CDR3 annotation of TCR sequences. Expanded TCRs were defined as changing significantly between any two time points under a Poisson model with p below 0.0001. Abundances of TCRs were expressed as counts per million after normalisation to the total number of TCRs sequenced in each sample. MAIT TCRs were defined by TRAV1-2 paired with TRAJ12, TRAJ20 or TRAJ33, and iNKT TCRs by TRAV10 paired with TRAJ18. VDJdb, accessed 1 November 2021, was searched for CMV, EBV and SARS-CoV-2 annotated TCRs, excluding TCRs annotated for multiple antigens. The public reads were reprocessed in TCRdb via fastp at Q25 and MiXCR, keeping in-frame beta chains. For every CDR3 protein sequence, its rows merge into one entry that carries the most common genes and DNA. The V and J calls were determined by TCRdb, not by the authors. This sample is represented by roughly 45,000 distinct CDR3 sequences; 12% of them were singletons. 8.5% to 10% of the sample goes to the ten largest clones.

With respect to this clonotype: Which antigen it targets is not known. No clone much larger than this one lies a single base away; base qualities are absent.

General findings and caveats noted by the study authors: VDJdb matching was skewed toward anti-spike CD8 responses, so virus-specific expansions were likely underestimated and private and CD4 specificities were missed.

A case-control design nested within a healthcare worker cohort in London, UK, was used, with weekly nasopharyngeal swab PCR tests and blood sampling performed. Healthcare workers were enrolled in the week of the UK lockdown, from 23 to 31 March 2020, and were followed every week for up to about 15 weeks. The sequenced material came from whole blood. The TCR was taken from an adult who was a healthcare worker with PCR-confirmed SARS-CoV-2 infection or an uninfected control (not recorded which). The rearrangement combines TRBV7-9 with TRBJ1-6, with no D gene named confidently. DNA sequence: TGTGCCAGCAGCTTAGGAACAGCATCACCCCTCCACTTT. Translated, this is CASSLGTASPLHF.